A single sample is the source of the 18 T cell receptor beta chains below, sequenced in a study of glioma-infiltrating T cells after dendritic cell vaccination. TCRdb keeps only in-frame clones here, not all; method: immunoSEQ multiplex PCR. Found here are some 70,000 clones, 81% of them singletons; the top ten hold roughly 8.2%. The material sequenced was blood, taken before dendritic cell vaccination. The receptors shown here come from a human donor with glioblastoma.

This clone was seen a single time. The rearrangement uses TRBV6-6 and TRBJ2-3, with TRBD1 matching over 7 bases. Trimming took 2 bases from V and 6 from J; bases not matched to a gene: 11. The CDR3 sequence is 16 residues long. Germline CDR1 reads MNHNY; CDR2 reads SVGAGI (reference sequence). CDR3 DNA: TGTGCCAGCAGTTACCCGCCCGGGACAGTGGGGGATACGCAGTATTTT. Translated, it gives CASSYPPGTVGDTQYF.

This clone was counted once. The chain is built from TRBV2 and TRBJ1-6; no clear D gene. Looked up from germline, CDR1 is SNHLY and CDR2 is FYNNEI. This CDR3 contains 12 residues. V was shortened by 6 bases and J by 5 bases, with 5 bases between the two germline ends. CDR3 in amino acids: CASSEDNSPLHF. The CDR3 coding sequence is TGTGCCAGCAGCGAGGATAATTCACCCCTCCACTTT.

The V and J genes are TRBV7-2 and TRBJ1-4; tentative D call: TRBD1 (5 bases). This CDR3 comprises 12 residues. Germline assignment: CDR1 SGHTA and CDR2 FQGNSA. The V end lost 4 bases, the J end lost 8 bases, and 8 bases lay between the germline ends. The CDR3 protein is CASSYAGEKLFF. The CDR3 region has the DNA TGTGCCAGCAGCTACGCAGGGGAAAAACTGTTTTTT. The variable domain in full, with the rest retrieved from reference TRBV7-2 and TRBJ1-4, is GAGVSQSPSNKVTEKGKDVELRCDPISGHTALYWYRQSLGQGLEFLIYFQGNSAPDKSGLPSDRFSAERTGGSVSTLTIQRTQQEDSAVYLCASSYAGEKLFFGSGTQLSVL.

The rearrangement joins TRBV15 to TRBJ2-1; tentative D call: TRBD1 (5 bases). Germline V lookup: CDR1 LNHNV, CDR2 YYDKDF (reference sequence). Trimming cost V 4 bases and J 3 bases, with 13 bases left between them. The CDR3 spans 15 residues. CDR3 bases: TGTGCCACCAGCACAGACAGTCTTTTCTACAATGAGCAGTTCTTC. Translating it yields CATSTDSLFYNEQFF.

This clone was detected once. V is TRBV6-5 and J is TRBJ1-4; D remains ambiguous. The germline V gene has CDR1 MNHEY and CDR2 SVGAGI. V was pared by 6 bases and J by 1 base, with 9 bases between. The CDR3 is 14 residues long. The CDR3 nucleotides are TGTGCCAGCAGCCTAACCTTAACTAATGAAAAACTGTTTTTT. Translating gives CASSLTLTNEKLFF.

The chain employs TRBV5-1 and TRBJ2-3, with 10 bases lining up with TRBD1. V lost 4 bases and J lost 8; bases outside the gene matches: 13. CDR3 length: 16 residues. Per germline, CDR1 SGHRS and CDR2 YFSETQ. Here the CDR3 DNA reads TGCGCCAGCAGCCAGGGGACAGGGGAGGGAATGGGTACGCAGTATTTT. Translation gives CASSQGTGEGMGTQYF.

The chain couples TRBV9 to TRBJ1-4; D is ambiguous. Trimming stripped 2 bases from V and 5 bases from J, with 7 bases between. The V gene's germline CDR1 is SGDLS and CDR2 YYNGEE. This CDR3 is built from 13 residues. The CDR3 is CASSVRPNEKLFF. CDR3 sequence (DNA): TGTGCCAGCAGCGTCAGGCCAAATGAAAAACTGTTTTTT.

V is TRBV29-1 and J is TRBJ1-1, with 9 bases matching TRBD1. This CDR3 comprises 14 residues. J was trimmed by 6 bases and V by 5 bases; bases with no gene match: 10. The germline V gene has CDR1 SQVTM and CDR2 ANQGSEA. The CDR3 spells CSVKGGQGGSEAFF. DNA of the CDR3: TGCAGCGTTAAAGGGGGACAGGGAGGATCTGAAGCTTTCTTT.

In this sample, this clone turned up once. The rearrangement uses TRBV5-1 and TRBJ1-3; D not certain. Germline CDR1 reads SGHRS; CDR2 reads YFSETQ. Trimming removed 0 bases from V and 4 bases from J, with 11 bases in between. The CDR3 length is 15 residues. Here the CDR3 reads CASSLGGDGGNTIYF. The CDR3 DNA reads TGCGCCAGCAGCTTGGGAGGCGACGGGGGAAACACCATATATTTT.

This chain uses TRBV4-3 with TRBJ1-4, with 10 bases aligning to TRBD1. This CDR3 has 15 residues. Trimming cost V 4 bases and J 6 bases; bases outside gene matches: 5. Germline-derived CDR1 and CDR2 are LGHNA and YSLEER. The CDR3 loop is CASSLDRGQDEKLFF. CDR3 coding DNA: TGCGCCAGCAGCCTCGACAGGGGGCAGGATGAAAAACTGTTTTTT.

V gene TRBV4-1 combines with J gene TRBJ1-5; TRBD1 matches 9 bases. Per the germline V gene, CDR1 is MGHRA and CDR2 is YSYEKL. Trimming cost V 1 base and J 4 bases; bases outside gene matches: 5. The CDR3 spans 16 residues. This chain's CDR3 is CASSQGQTGGNQPQHF. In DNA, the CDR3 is TGCGCCAGCAGCCAAGGCCAGACAGGGGGGAATCAGCCCCAGCATTTT.

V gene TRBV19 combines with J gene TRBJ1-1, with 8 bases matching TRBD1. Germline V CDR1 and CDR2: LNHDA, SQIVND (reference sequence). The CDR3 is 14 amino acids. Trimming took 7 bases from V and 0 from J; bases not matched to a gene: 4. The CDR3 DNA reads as TGTGCCAGTAACGGACAGGGAATGAACACTGAAGCTTTCTTT. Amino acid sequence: CASNGQGMNTEAFF.

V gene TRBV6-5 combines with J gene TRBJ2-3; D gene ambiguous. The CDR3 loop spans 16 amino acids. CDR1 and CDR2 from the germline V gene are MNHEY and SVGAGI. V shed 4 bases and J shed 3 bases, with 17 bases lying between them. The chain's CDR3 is CASSSPSQATTDTQYF. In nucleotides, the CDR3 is TGTGCCAGCAGTTCCCCCTCCCAGGCCACTACAGATACGCAGTATTTT.

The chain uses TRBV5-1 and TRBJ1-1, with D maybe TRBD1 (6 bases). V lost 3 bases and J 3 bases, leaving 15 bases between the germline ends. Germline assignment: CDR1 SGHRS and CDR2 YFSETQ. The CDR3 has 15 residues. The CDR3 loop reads CASSSARGADTEAFF. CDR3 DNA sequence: TGCGCCAGCAGCTCTGCTCGGGGGGCGGACACTGAAGCTTTCTTT.

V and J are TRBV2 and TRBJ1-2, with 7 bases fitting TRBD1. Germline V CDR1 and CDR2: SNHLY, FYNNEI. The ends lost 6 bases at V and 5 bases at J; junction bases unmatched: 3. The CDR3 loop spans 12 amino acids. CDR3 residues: CASRGQTYGYTF. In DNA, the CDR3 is TGTGCCAGCAGGGGACAGACTTATGGCTACACCTTC.

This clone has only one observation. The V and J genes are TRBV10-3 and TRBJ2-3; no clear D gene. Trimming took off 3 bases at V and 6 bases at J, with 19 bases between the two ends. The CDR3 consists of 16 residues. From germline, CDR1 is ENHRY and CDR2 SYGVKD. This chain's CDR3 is CAISDEGRDHGDTQYF. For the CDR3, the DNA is TGTGCCATCAGTGATGAAGGAAGAGACCACGGGGATACGCAGTATTTT.

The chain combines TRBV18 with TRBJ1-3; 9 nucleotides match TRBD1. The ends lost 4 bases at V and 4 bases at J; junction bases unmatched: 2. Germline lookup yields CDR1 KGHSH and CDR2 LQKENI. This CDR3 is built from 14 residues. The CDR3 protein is CASSLTGGGNTIYF. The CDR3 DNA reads TGTGCCAGCTCACTGACAGGGGGAGGAAACACCATATATTTT.

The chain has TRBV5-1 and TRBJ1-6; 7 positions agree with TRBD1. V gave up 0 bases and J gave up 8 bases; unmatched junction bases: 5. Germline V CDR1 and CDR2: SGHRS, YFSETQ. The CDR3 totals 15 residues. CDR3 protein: CASSLGQGLDSPLHF. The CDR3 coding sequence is TGCGCCAGCAGCTTGGGACAGGGCTTGGATTCACCCCTCCACTTT.